This T cell receptor (beta chain) was retrieved from a study of early T cells in non-severe SARS-CoV-2 infection. Study context: Sequencing used unsorted whole-blood bulk RNA, so chains lack pairing. Study-level results: VDJdb matching favored anti-spike CD8 responses, missing private and CD4 specificities.

The CDR3 is made up of 14 amino acids. V shed 5 bases, J shed 1 base, and the junction held 4 bases outside the gene matches. About this clonotype: Its antigen is unknown.

cDNA molecules, individually, were tagged with unique molecular identifiers. Via MiXCR, TCRdb re-called the 5' RACE reads, giving one row per CDR3 protein. The sample consists of roughly 120,000 distinct CDR3 sequences, 15% of them appearing once. The rearrangement uses TRBV12-3 or TRBV12-4 and TRBJ1-1; TRBD1 matches at 7 bases. The origin of this receptor is an adult who was a healthcare worker with PCR-confirmed SARS-CoV-2 infection or an uninfected control (not recorded which). The sequencing sample was made of whole blood. The CDR3 is CASSGGQRNTEAFF. Written as DNA, the CDR3 is TGTGCCAGCAGTGGGGGACAGAGGAACACTGAAGCTTTCTTT.